The rows below give T cell receptor beta chains drawn from one sample of a study of blood T cell repertoires in COVID-19. Profiled with immunoSEQ multiplex PCR; TCRdb holds only in-frame clones, not every one. Of roughly 43,000 clones in the sample, 90% are singletons; the top ten hold approximately 2.9%. Sequenced input: peripheral blood. The receptors were sampled from a man aged 50-60 years with active COVID-19. CDR3s include the opening cysteine and the closing phenylalanine or tryptophan. Fields, in order: clone size, J gene, D gene, V gene, CDR3 DNA, CDR3 protein. D genes are given only for firm matches. Rows give clone size only sometimes, using once, few, many, or a class for an expanded clone.

.	TRBJ2-1	.	TRBV6-2/TRBV6-3	TGTGCCAGCAGTTACCCCCCCCGCGGGGCGGCAGGCAATGAGCAGTTCTTC	CASSYPPRGAAGNEQFF
.	TRBJ2-5	TRBD1	TRBV7-2	TGTGCCAGCAGCTGGGACAGCCAAGAGACCCAGTACTTC	CASSWDSQETQYF
.	TRBJ2-2	.	TRBV27	TGTGCCAGCAGTTTGGACGGAGGGACCGGGGAGCTGTTTTTT	CASSLDGGTGELFF
few	TRBJ1-6	.	TRBV3-1/TRBV3-2	TGTGCCAGCAGACCCGGGCAGGAGGGAAATTCACCCCTCCACTTT	CASRPGQEGNSPLHF
.	TRBJ1-5	.	TRBV5-6	TGTGCCAGCAGCCGCAGGGGCCTCAATCAGCCCCAGCATTTT	CASSRRGLNQPQHF
.	TRBJ2-1	.	TRBV12-3/TRBV12-4	TGTGCCAGCAGTTTGCGGGTTGGTGGGCAGTTCTTC	CASSLRVGGQFF
.	TRBJ2-5	.	TRBV18	TGTGCCAGCTCCTTCTACAGTGGCTCAGAGACCCAGTACTTC	CASSFYSGSETQYF
.	TRBJ1-2	.	TRBV7-9	TGTGCCAGCAGCTTTCCTGTCGCGAGAGGCTACACCTTC	CASSFPVARGYTF
.	TRBJ1-1	.	TRBV28	TGTGCCAGCATCAGAGGGGGTAACACTGAAGCTTTCTTT	CASIRGGNTEAFF
.	TRBJ2-7	.	TRBV19	TGTGCCAGTAGTATAAATGGCCCCCACGAGCAGTACTTC	CASSINGPHEQYF
.	TRBJ2-2	.	TRBV30	TGTGCCTGGAGTAAACGGGGAAGAAACACCGGGGAGCTGTTTTTT	CAWSKRGRNTGELFF
.	TRBJ2-3	TRBD2	TRBV5-1	TGCGCCAGCAGCTTGGCCCCTAGCGGGGGGCCGTCCGATACGCAGTATTTT	CASSLAPSGGPSDTQYF
.	TRBJ1-2	TRBD1	TRBV5-1	TGCGCCAGCAGCTTGGCAACAGGGGATCACTATGGCTACACCTTC	CASSLATGDHYGYTF
.	TRBJ2-7	.	TRBV12-3/TRBV12-4	TGTGCCAGCAGCATCGGGGGAATCGAGCAGTACTTC	CASSIGGIEQYF
.	TRBJ1-2	.	TRBV1	TGCACCAGCAGCCCCGGACAGAAAAACTATGGCTACACCTTC	CTSSPGQKNYGYTF
.	TRBJ1-1	TRBD1	TRBV5-4	TGTGCCAGCAGCCGGGGACAGGGAGAGACTGAAGCTTTCTTT	CASSRGQGETEAFF
.	TRBJ2-7	TRBD1	TRBV27	TGTGCCAGCAGTGGAGGGGGACAGGGTGTATACGAGCAGTACTTC	CASSGGGQGVYEQYF
.	TRBJ2-2	TRBD1	TRBV5-1	TGCGCCAGCCAGGGAGCCGGGACAGGGAGAAGGACCGGGGAGCTGTTTTTT	CASQGAGTGRRTGELFF
.	TRBJ1-2	TRBD1	TRBV7-6	TGTGCCAGCAGCTCGCGCTCCGGACAGGGGCCTTCGGGCTACACCTTC	CASSSRSGQGPSGYTF
few	TRBJ2-1	TRBD1	TRBV5-4	TGTGCCAGCAGCTCCTTGTATCAGGGGGCTGGTGAGCAGTTCTTC	CASSSLYQGAGEQFF
.	TRBJ2-3	TRBD1	TRBV6-6	TGTGCCAGCACCCAACAGGGGTCTTTCACAGATACGCAGTATTTT	CASTQQGSFTDTQYF
.	TRBJ2-6	.	TRBV5-1	TGCGCCAGCAGCCCCGGACAGACCTCTGGGGCCAACGTCCTGACTTTC	CASSPGQTSGANVLTF
.	TRBJ2-1	TRBD1	TRBV4-1	TGCGCCACCGGGGGTTCTACAGGGGGCACTTACAATGAGCAGTTCTTC	CATGGSTGGTYNEQFF
once	TRBJ2-1	TRBD2	TRBV6-6	TGTGCCAGCAGTTCTGGACGACTAGCGGCCTACAATGAGCAGTTCTTC	CASSSGRLAAYNEQFF
.	TRBJ1-5	.	TRBV29-1	TGCAGCGTTGAAGAACAGCGCAATCAGCCCCAGCATTTT	CSVEEQRNQPQHF
.	TRBJ2-2	.	TRBV18	TGTGCCAGCTCTAGGGGACATTCATCTTCCCCCACCGGGGAGCTGTTTTTT	CASSRGHSSSPTGELFF
.	TRBJ1-5	TRBD1	TRBV25-1	TGTGCCAGCACAGACAGGGGTGATCAGCCCCAGCATTTT	CASTDRGDQPQHF
.	TRBJ1-5	TRBD1	TRBV19	TGTGCCAGTAGTGGGACAGTGAATCAGCCCCAGCATTTT	CASSGTVNQPQHF
once	TRBJ1-2	.	TRBV5-5	TGTGCCAGCAAGGGGTGGCGTGGCTACACCTTC	CASKGWRGYTF
.	TRBJ2-7	TRBD2	TRBV11-2	TGTGCCAGCAGCCCTCTAGCGGGGGGGTACTCAAGCTCCTACGAGCAGTACTTC	CASSPLAGGYSSSYEQYF
.	TRBJ2-2	TRBD2	TRBV30	TGTGCCTGGAGTTCAACCGGACTAGCGGGGGGAGGGACCGGGGAGCTGTTTTTT	CAWSSTGLAGGGTGELFF
.	TRBJ1-4	TRBD1	TRBV6-5	TGTGCCAGCAGTTACAACGACAGGGGTGGTGAAAAACTGTTTTTT	CASSYNDRGGEKLFF
.	TRBJ1-2	.	TRBV3-1/TRBV3-2	TGTGCCAGCAGCTTAAGAGGGGGGGCTCGTGTGAATGGCTACACCTTC	CASSLRGGARVNGYTF
.	TRBJ1-3	TRBD1	TRBV7-2	TGTGCCAGCAGCTTAGCAAAAGGGACAGTGGCCGGAAACACCATATATTTT	CASSLAKGTVAGNTIYF
.	TRBJ1-5	.	TRBV7-2	TGTGCCAGCAGTCCTGAAGGGGGTCAGCCCCAGCATTTT	CASSPEGGQPQHF
.	TRBJ2-7	TRBD1	TRBV24-1	TGTGCCGCCGGGACAGGGGACCTTCACGAGCAGTACTTC	CAAGTGDLHEQYF
.	TRBJ2-3	.	TRBV5-8	TGTGCCAGCAGCTTGATTCAGGGGCGCACAGATACGCAGTATTTT	CASSLIQGRTDTQYF
.	TRBJ1-3	TRBD1	TRBV5-5	TGTGCCAGCAGCCCTGCGCCGGGACAGGGGGGACGTGGAAACACCATATATTTT	CASSPAPGQGGRGNTIYF
.	TRBJ2-7	TRBD2	TRBV10-3	TGTGCCAACGCCCCCCGGGGGGGGGAGCAGTACTTC	CANAPRGGEQYF
.	TRBJ2-1	.	TRBV4-1	TGCGCCAGCAGCCAAGGTCGCCTTAGCTCCTACAATGAGCAGTTCTTC	CASSQGRLSSYNEQFF
.	TRBJ1-5	.	TRBV9	TGTGCCAGCAGCGTAGCGCAGCAGGGTAAACGGCCCCAGCATTTT	CASSVAQQGKRPQHF
medium-sized	TRBJ1-5	TRBD1	TRBV5-6	TGTGCCAGCAGCTTATTTGGACAGGCAAGGTTCAATCAGCCCCAGCATTTT	CASSLFGQARFNQPQHF
.	TRBJ2-7	.	TRBV11-2	TGTGCCAGCAGCCAACTATCCGGGCGGGGATCCTACGAGCAGTACTTC	CASSQLSGRGSYEQYF
.	TRBJ2-3	.	TRBV12-3/TRBV12-4	TGTGCCAGCAGTTTAGGCCAGACAGATACGCAGTATTTT	CASSLGQTDTQYF
.	TRBJ2-7	.	TRBV18	TGTGCCAGCTCACCAGGTCTGGCAGGGCTCGAGCAGTACTTC	CASSPGLAGLEQYF
.	TRBJ1-2	TRBD1	TRBV28	TGTGCCAGCAGTTTACGCGACAGGGAGAACTATGGCTACACCTTC	CASSLRDRENYGYTF
.	TRBJ1-6	.	TRBV3-1/TRBV3-2	TGTGCCAGCAGCGTACGACAGGATTCACCCCTCCACTTT	CASSVRQDSPLHF
.	TRBJ2-1	.	TRBV6-6	TGTGCCACCTCCCGACAGGTCGAGTACAATGAGCAGTTCTTC	CATSRQVEYNEQFF
.	TRBJ2-4	.	TRBV30	TGTGCCTGGAGTAGGGCGGGACCCCCGCTAGCCAAAAACATTCAGTACTTC	CAWSRAGPPLAKNIQYF
.	TRBJ2-1	TRBD2	TRBV15	TGTGCCACCAGCAGAGGTGCTAGCGGGGGGGCAAAGGAGCAGTTCTTC	CATSRGASGGAKEQFF
once	TRBJ1-3	.	TRBV6-5	TGTGCCAGCAGGGACGGGGGATTTGGAAACACCATATATTTT	CASRDGGFGNTIYF
.	TRBJ1-6	.	TRBV7-9	TGTGCCAGCAGCTTAGCGCTAAGGGACTTAAGTTCACCCCTCCACTTT	CASSLALRDLSSPLHF
.	TRBJ1-5	.	TRBV7-8	TGTGCCAGCAGCCGAACGGCACTAGCGAGCAATCAGCCCCAGCATTTT	CASSRTALASNQPQHF
.	TRBJ1-2	.	TRBV28	TGTGCCAGCAGTTCCCCGAGTGAGGCAAATGGCTACACCTTC	CASSSPSEANGYTF
.	TRBJ2-7	.	TRBV27	TGTGCCAGCACCTCCCTGGGGCAGGGCAATGGCGAGCAGTACTTC	CASTSLGQGNGEQYF